A selection of T cell receptor beta chains follows, all from one sample in a study of human T cells and chemical hapten exposure. TCRdb fed the RACE reads into MiXCR, producing one record per CDR3 protein. The data contain about 190,000 distinct CDR3 sequences, about 25% of them singletons. Here the sequenced sample was whole blood, taken in connection with sensitization to the hapten diphenylcyclopropenone (DPC). Receptors originate from a woman between 40 and 50 years old with alopecia areata. Some clones in this sample may be carry-over from other donors' samples. CDR3s include the opening cysteine and the closing phenylalanine or tryptophan. Fields, in order: CDR3 DNA, CDR3 protein, clone size, V gene, J gene, D gene. The D gene is left open where the match is weak. Expanded clones are given a class, and other clones once, few, many or no size at all.

TGCAGTGCCGACTTGGGCGGCCGGGTCAATGAGCAGTTCTTC	CSADLGGRVNEQFF	few	TRBV20-1	TRBJ2-1	NA
TGCAGTGCGACGGCGGTGACTAATTCCTACGAGCAGTACTTC	CSATAVTNSYEQYF	NA	TRBV20-1	TRBJ2-7	NA
TGTGCCAGCAGCTTGGCAGGACATTACTATGGCTACACCTTC	CASSLAGHYYGYTF	many	TRBV5-6	TRBJ1-2	NA
TGTGCCACCAGTGACCTGACTAGCGGTGCCTACAATGAGCAGTTCTTC	CATSDLTSGAYNEQFF	NA	TRBV24-1	TRBJ2-1	TRBD2
TGTGCCAGCAGGTCGGGGACATTTAACTACGAGCAGTACTTC	CASRSGTFNYEQYF	many	TRBV28	TRBJ2-7	NA
TGTGCCATCAGTGAGGGGACAGTATCCACAGATACGCAGTATTTT	CAISEGTVSTDTQYF	few	TRBV10-3	TRBJ2-3	TRBD1
TGTGCCAGCGGCCAGACTAGTGGGGGCGAGCAGTACTTC	CASGQTSGGEQYF	NA	TRBV12-3/TRBV12-4	TRBJ2-7	NA
TGTGCCAGCAGTACCGGGACTAGCGGGAGAAATGAGCAGTTCTTC	CASSTGTSGRNEQFF	few	TRBV6-2/TRBV6-3	TRBJ2-1	TRBD2
TGTGCCAGCAGTTTTGCAGGGGGGATGAACACTGAAGCTTTCTTT	CASSFAGGMNTEAFF	NA	TRBV28	TRBJ1-1	TRBD1
TGTGCCAGCAGTTCCGGTTCAGCATACTCCTACAATGAGCAGTTCTTC	CASSSGSAYSYNEQFF	NA	TRBV27	TRBJ2-1	NA
TGCAGTGCCCCCCGAGACTCCTACAATGAGCAGTTCTTC	CSAPRDSYNEQFF	few	TRBV20-1	TRBJ2-1	NA
TGTGCCAGCAGCCGGACCACGGCTAACTATGGCTACACCTTC	CASSRTTANYGYTF	NA	TRBV6-5	TRBJ1-2	NA
TGTGCCAGCAGCTTAAGTGGGGGCGCGGAGCAGTTCTTC	CASSLSGGAEQFF	NA	TRBV7-6	TRBJ2-1	NA
TGTGCCAGCAGCTTAATTGGGACGGGAGCAGATACGCAGTATTTT	CASSLIGTGADTQYF	few	TRBV7-2	TRBJ2-3	NA
TGCGCCAGCAGCTTGAGCCTAGCGGGCCCACGCAGCTACAATGAGCAGTTCTTC	CASSLSLAGPRSYNEQFF	NA	TRBV5-1	TRBJ2-1	TRBD2
TGTGCCAGCAGTCTAAATACGGGACAGAGAAAGACTGGGGCCAACGTCCTGACTTTC	CASSLNTGQRKTGANVLTF	NA	TRBV6-2/TRBV6-3	TRBJ2-6	TRBD1
TGCAGCGTAGTTTTTTGGTCCGGAAACACCATATATTTT	CSVVFWSGNTIYF	few	TRBV29-1	TRBJ1-3	NA
TGCAGCGTGGCTAGACAGGGGTCCCAAGAGACCCAGTACTTC	CSVARQGSQETQYF	NA	TRBV29-1	TRBJ2-5	TRBD1
TGCGCCAGCAGTCAGGCTTACAATCAGCCCCAGCATTTT	CASSQAYNQPQHF	NA	TRBV10-2	TRBJ1-5	NA
TGCGCCAGCAGCTTGGCCAGGCAGGGAGGCTACAATGAGCAGTTCTTC	CASSLARQGGYNEQFF	NA	TRBV5-1	TRBJ2-1	NA
TGTGCCAGCAGCCAAGTAGCGGAGACCCAGTACTTC	CASSQVAETQYF	NA	TRBV3-1	TRBJ2-5	NA
TGTGCCAGCAGTTACGGGGGACCTAGCACAGATACGCAGTATTTT	CASSYGGPSTDTQYF	NA	TRBV6-6	TRBJ2-3	NA
TGTGCCAGCAGCGCCGACAGGGTAAAAGATGAAAAACTGTTTTTT	CASSADRVKDEKLFF	NA	TRBV7-8	TRBJ1-4	TRBD1
TGTGCCAGCAGCGTCACTAGCCACGAGACCCAGTACTTC	CASSVTSHETQYF	NA	TRBV5-6	TRBJ2-5	NA
TGCAGTGCTAGAGATCCAGGACAGGGGGCCGGTGAGCAGTACTTC	CSARDPGQGAGEQYF	few	TRBV20-1	TRBJ2-7	TRBD1
TGCGCCAGCAGCTTGGGGACTAGCGGGAGGAATGAGCAGTTCTTC	CASSLGTSGRNEQFF	NA	TRBV5-1	TRBJ2-1	TRBD2
TGCGCCAGCAGCCAAGAGAGGACAGGGGCGGCCTACGAGCGGTACTTC	CASSQERTGAAYERYF	NA	TRBV4-1	TRBJ2-7	TRBD1
TGTGCCAGCAGCCCGACGTCCGGGTCTGTGGGGCCCCAGCATTTT	CASSPTSGSVGPQHF	few	TRBV7-2	TRBJ1-5	NA